These 31 T cell receptor beta chains were sequenced from one sample in a study of blood T cell repertoires in COVID-19. The protocol was immunoSEQ multiplex PCR, while the TCRdb copy is restricted to in-frame clones and leaves out a portion. The sample consists of about 220,000 clones, less than 90% of them appearing once. Sequenced sample: peripheral blood. These receptors originate from a woman aged 55 to 70 who had recovered from COVID-19.

CDR3 loop: CASSRGQKHSNQPQHF. The CDR3 nucleotides are TGTGCCAGTAGTCGAGGACAGAAACATAGCAATCAGCCCCAGCATTTT. The chain joins TRBV19 to TRBJ1-5, with a possible D match to TRBD1 (6 bases). There are 16 residues in the CDR3. Trimming stripped 5 bases from V and 0 bases from J, with 14 bases between. Germline V gives CDR1 LNHDA, CDR2 SQIVND (reference sequence).

This chain uses TRBV30 with TRBJ1-2; tentatively, D is TRBD1 (5 bases). Germline V lookup: CDR1 GTSNPN, CDR2 SVGIG (reference sequence). This CDR3 contains 12 residues. The V end lost 2 bases, the J end lost 5 bases, and 9 bases lay between the germline ends. In DNA, the CDR3 is TGTGCCTGGAGTTTTCGGGGGTATGGCTACACCTTC. Protein: CAWSFRGYGYTF.

The chain links TRBV19 to TRBJ1-6; TRBD1 matches 9 bases. Trimming removed 6 bases from V and 7 bases from J; junction bases left unmatched: 7. CDR1 and CDR2 (germline): LNHDA, SQIVND (reference sequence). The CDR3 contains 15 residues. The CDR3 here is CASSNPTGGNSPLHF. CDR3 DNA: TGTGCCAGTAGCAACCCGACAGGGGGGAATTCACCCCTCCACTTT.

This sequence joins TRBV3-1 (or the pseudogene TRBV3-2) and TRBJ2-7; no clear D. CDR3 size: 15 residues. The germline V and J ends were trimmed by 1 base and 7 bases, with 17 bases remaining between them. CDR1 LGHDT and CDR2 YNNKEL come from the germline V gene (reference sequence). The CDR3 region is CASSQGIGRPREQYF. In DNA, the CDR3 is TGTGCCAGCAGCCAAGGTATAGGCAGGCCCAGGGAGCAGTACTTC.

This clone came up once. This sequence joins TRBV3-1 (or the pseudogene TRBV3-2) and TRBJ1-1; the match to TRBD1 covers 9 bases. CDR1 and CDR2 (germline): LGHDT, YNNKEL (reference sequence). Unmatched junction bases numbered 0, after V lost 1 base and J lost 6 bases. The CDR3 is 13 amino acids. CDR3 nucleotide sequence: TGTGCCAGCAGCCAAGGGGACAGGGCTGAAGCTTTCTTT. This sequence encodes CASSQGDRAEAFF.

The J gene is TRBJ1-2, the V gene TRBV4-2; D is undetermined. CDR1 and CDR2 from the germline V gene are LGHNA and YNFKEQ. V lost 0 bases and J lost 10, with 12 bases in between. The CDR3 runs to 13 residues. The CDR3 DNA is TGTGCCAGCAGCCAAGATTGGGCCAGTCCCTACACCTTC. Translating it yields CASSQDWASPYTF.

The chain combines TRBV6-5 with TRBJ2-1; tentative D call: TRBD2 (6 bases). The CDR3 has 13 amino acids. Germline V CDR1 and CDR2: MNHEY, SVGAGI. The V end was cut by 4 bases, the J end by 4 bases, with 8 bases between. The CDR3 loop reads CASSWGVYNEQFF. For the CDR3, the DNA is TGTGCCAGCAGTTGGGGGGTATACAATGAGCAGTTCTTC.

The CDR3 nucleotides read TGTGCCAGCAGCTTAAGGTCAGGATTGGCCTACGAGCAGTACTTC. Encoded protein: CASSLRSGLAYEQYF. The V gene is TRBV11-2, the J gene TRBJ2-7; D gene unclear. The ends were cut back, 2 bases at V and 2 bases at J, with 13 bases in the middle. Germline lookup yields CDR1 SGHAT and CDR2 FQNNGV. The CDR3 has 15 residues.

There are a few counts of this clone. The J gene is TRBJ1-1, the V gene TRBV14, with unresolved D. Germline assignment: CDR1 SGHDN and CDR2 FVKESK. This CDR3 has 16 amino acids. V lost 0 bases to trimming and J lost 0 bases, with 11 bases between them. DNA for the CDR3: TGTGCCAGCAGCCAAGATTACCTAGGATTGAACACTGAAGCTTTCTTT. Translating it yields CASSQDYLGLNTEAFF.

The CDR3 is CASSPRRGWDRGNTIYF. The CDR3 DNA is TGTGCCAGCAGCCCCAGAAGGGGATGGGACAGGGGAAACACCATATATTTT. The chain joins TRBV7-2 to TRBJ1-3, with 8 bases that match TRBD1. The trim removed 5 bases at V and 4 bases at J, leaving 13 bases unmatched. Germline V lookup: CDR1 SGHTA, CDR2 FQGNSA. This CDR3 has 17 amino acids.

J is TRBJ2-5 and V is TRBV9; D is possibly TRBD2 (5 bases). The CDR3 is 15 amino acids. Germline CDR1 reads SGDLS; CDR2 reads YYNGEE. V was cut by 2 bases and J by 5 bases, with 16 bases left in between. DNA for the CDR3: TGTGCCAGCAGCGTCCTCTCCTCTCGCGGGGAGACCCAGTACTTC. Translation: CASSVLSSRGETQYF.

The CDR3 nucleotides are TGTGCCAGTAGTATGGTGGGGCTACTGAACACTGAAGCTTTCTTT. As protein: CASSMVGLLNTEAFF. The chain uses TRBV19 and TRBJ1-1; D is perhaps TRBD1 (5 bases). The CDR3 runs to 15 residues. Germline-derived CDR1 and CDR2 are LNHDA and SQIVND (reference sequence). V shed 3 bases and J shed 0 bases, with 11 bases lying between them.

V is TRBV9 and J is TRBJ1-1; D unresolved. There are 13 residues in the CDR3. Germline CDR1 SGDLS, CDR2 YYNGEE. Deletions cut 0 bases from V and 1 base from J, with 4 bases between. CDR3 DNA: TGTGCCAGCAGCGTAGCGTGGAACACTGAAGCTTTCTTT. Translated, it gives CASSVAWNTEAFF. The variable domain in full, with the rest retrieved from reference TRBV9 and TRBJ1-1, is DSGVTQTPKHLITATGQRVTLRCSPRSGDLSVYWYQQSLDQGLQFLIQYYNGEERAKGNILERFSAQQFPDLHSELNLSSLELGDSALYFCASSVAWNTEAFFGQGTRLTVV.

The rearrangement uses TRBV7-2 and TRBJ2-1, with 11 nucleotides matching TRBD2. Germline V gives CDR1 SGHTA, CDR2 FQGNSA. V lost 4 bases to trimming and J lost 7 bases; unmatched junction nucleotides: 9. This CDR3 region has 16 residues. The CDR3 region is CASSSLSGGASNEQFF. CDR3 DNA sequence: TGTGCCAGCAGCTCCCTTAGCGGGGGGGCGTCAAATGAGCAGTTCTTC.

This chain connects TRBV28 to TRBJ1-1; D is possibly TRBD1 (6 bases). Trimming took off 5 bases at V and 0 bases at J, with 13 bases between the two ends. The CDR3 runs 15 residues. Germline V lookup: CDR1 MDHEN, CDR2 SYDVKM. The CDR3 DNA is TGTGCCAGCAGTCGCCAACAGGGCTTGAACACTGAAGCTTTCTTT. Its translation is CASSRQQGLNTEAFF.

The CDR3 protein is CASSLDPSPNYGYTF. CDR3 bases: TGCGCCAGCAGCTTGGACCCGAGCCCTAACTATGGCTACACCTTC. The chain couples TRBV5-1 to TRBJ1-2; D is unresolved. V lost 0 bases and J 0 bases, leaving 9 bases between the germline ends. There are 15 residues in the CDR3. Germline loops: CDR1 SGHRS, CDR2 YFSETQ.

The chain employs TRBV6-6 and TRBJ2-7, with TRBD2 as a possible D gene (5 bases). The CDR3 contains 17 residues. Germline loops: CDR1 MNHNY, CDR2 SVGAGI (reference sequence). Trimming shortened V by 5 bases and J by 2 bases, and 22 bases separated the two germline ends. CDR3 in DNA: TGTGCCAGCAGTCCTTCCGGCGGGCAGCCCTCTCCCTACGAGCAGTACTTC. It translates to CASSPSGGQPSPYEQYF.

The V and J genes are TRBV28 and TRBJ1-5; 9 bases align to TRBD1. Germline CDR1 and CDR2: MDHEN and SYDVKM. The CDR3 covers 14 residues. V gave up 8 bases and J gave up 4 bases; unmatched junction bases: 6. This CDR3 is CASHWTGENQPQHF. In DNA, the CDR3 is TGTGCCAGCCACTGGACAGGGGAAAATCAGCCCCAGCATTTT.

The chain combines TRBV19 with TRBJ2-1; D remains ambiguous. CDR1 is LNHDA, CDR2 SQIVND, per germline (reference sequence). The CDR3 length is 14 residues. V was trimmed by 4 bases and J by 0 bases, leaving 7 bases between them. CDR3 in amino acids: CASSRGVSYNEQFF. CDR3 DNA: TGTGCCAGTAGTAGAGGCGTCTCCTACAATGAGCAGTTCTTC.

The V and J genes are TRBV6-2 or TRBV6-3 and TRBJ2-1, with 12 bases matching TRBD2. CDR1 is MNHEY, CDR2 SVGEGT, per germline. This CDR3 contains 20 residues. Unmatched junction bases numbered 11, after V lost 2 bases and J lost 0 bases. CDR3 nucleotide sequence: TGTGCCAGCAGTTACCCCGACAGACTAGCGGGGGCTACCTCCTACAATGAGCAGTTCTTC. It codes for CASSYPDRLAGATSYNEQFF.

The V gene is TRBV7-2, the J gene TRBJ2-2; a possible D gene is TRBD2 (5 bases). With 6 bases removed from V and 6 bases from J, the gap between germline ends came to 11 bases. The length of the CDR3 is 13 residues. Germline values: CDR1 SGHTA, CDR2 FQGNSA. This CDR3 reads CASRPRASGELFF. For the CDR3, the DNA is TGTGCCAGCAGACCGAGGGCTTCCGGGGAGCTGTTTTTT.

DNA for the CDR3: TGTGCCAGCAGAAAAGGGCGGGGGTTCTATGGCTACACCTTC. Protein sequence: CASRKGRGFYGYTF. This chain connects TRBV2 to TRBJ1-2; TRBD1 is a possible D gene (5 bases). V dropped 6 bases and J dropped 4 bases, with 15 bases sitting between them. This CDR3 is 14 amino acids long. Germline V gives CDR1 SNHLY, CDR2 FYNNEI.

The chain couples TRBV4-1 to TRBJ2-3, with TRBD2 matching over 8 bases. This CDR3 is 15 amino acids long. The trim removed 1 base at V and 8 bases at J, leaving 8 bases unmatched. Germline CDR1 MGHRA, CDR2 YSYEKL. The DNA of the CDR3 is TGCGCCAGCAGCCAAGTGGTAGCGGGGAGGGCTACGCAGTATTTT. Protein sequence: CASSQVVAGRATQYF.

This clone was recorded once. The rearrangement uses TRBV12-3 or TRBV12-4 and TRBJ2-7; TRBD2 aligns across 7 bases. V was pared by 6 bases and J by 3 bases, with 5 bases of the junction left unmatched. This CDR3 region has 13 residues. CDR3 protein: CASSLRDYYEQYF. Written as DNA, the CDR3 is TGTGCCAGCAGCCTAAGGGACTACTACGAGCAGTACTTC.

The gene calls are TRBV27 and TRBJ1-1; a possible D gene is TRBD1 (6 bases). Germline lookup yields CDR1 MNHEY and CDR2 SMNVEV (reference sequence). CDR3 length: 17 residues. V gave up 5 bases and J gave up 2 bases, with 21 bases separating them. Here the CDR3 reads CASSIMPFGQTNTEAFF. The CDR3 bases are TGTGCCAGCAGTATTATGCCATTCGGACAGACTAACACTGAAGCTTTCTTT.

V gene TRBV4-1 combines with J gene TRBJ2-7; 8 nucleotides match TRBD2. CDR1 and CDR2 (germline): MGHRA, YSYEKL. This CDR3 has 15 residues. J was trimmed by 6 bases and V by 1 base; bases with no gene match: 8. The CDR3 spells CASSQAGGLLGEQYF. CDR3 in DNA: TGCGCCAGCAGCCAAGCGGGAGGGCTTTTGGGCGAGCAGTACTTC.

The J gene is TRBJ2-3, the V gene TRBV6-1; D is unclear. V was pared by 3 bases and J by 6 bases, with 7 bases between. The CDR3 totals 12 residues. Germline V gene sequence: CDR1 MNHNS, CDR2 SASEGT. CDR3 protein: CASSDPRDTQYF. Here the CDR3 DNA reads TGTGCCAGCAGTGACCCGCGGGATACGCAGTATTTT.

The chain uses TRBV7-3 and TRBJ2-3, with 9 bases lining up with TRBD2. Germline assignment: CDR1 SGHTA and CDR2 FQGTGA. With V trimmed by 6 bases and J by 3 bases, 4 bases remained unmatched. The CDR3 runs 14 residues. The CDR3 coding sequence is TGTGCCAGCAGTAAGCGGGGGGTTACAGATACGCAGTATTTT. This translates into CASSKRGVTDTQYF.

This clone was seen only once. The rearrangement uses TRBV15 and TRBJ1-4; 9 bases are a match to TRBD1. Germline V gene data show CDR1 as LNHNV and CDR2 as YYDKDF (reference sequence). The CDR3 extends over 16 amino acids. The V and J ends lost 3 bases and 8 bases, in that order; junction bases with no gene match: 10. CDR3 amino acids: CATSSDNRGRQEKLFF. The CDR3 coding sequence is TGTGCCACCAGCAGCGATAACAGGGGGCGCCAGGAAAAACTGTTTTTT.

V is TRBV6-5 and J is TRBJ1-2, with 10 positions matching TRBD1. Germline V CDR1 and CDR2: MNHEY, SVGAGI. The trim removed 6 bases at V and 4 bases at J, leaving 8 bases unmatched. CDR3 length: 15 amino acids. CDR3: CASRLGQGVIYGYTF. In DNA form, the CDR3 reads TGTGCCAGCAGACTCGGACAGGGGGTCATCTATGGCTACACCTTC.

The V gene is TRBV5-1, the J gene TRBJ2-5, with 10 nucleotides matching TRBD2. After removal of 2 bases from V and 5 bases from J, the junction contained 3 bases not matched to a gene. The CDR3 runs 14 residues. Germline V gene sequence: CDR1 SGHRS, CDR2 YFSETQ. The CDR3 DNA sequence: TGCGCCAGCAGCTTTTTGACTAGCGGGGAGACCCAGTACTTC. It yields the protein CASSFLTSGETQYF.